The 6 T cell receptor beta chains reported below all come from one sample, sequenced in a study of metastatic and nonmetastatic thyroid tumors. Using MiXCR, TCRdb reanalyzed the PCR reads. The table lists about 19,000 clones, roughly 25% of them singletons, with around 3% in the top ten. Patients had received no treatment of any kind before thyroid surgery. The sequencing input was blood. The source is a male donor with papillary thyroid cancer or a benign thyroid nodule (not recorded which). Some clones in this sample may be carry-over from other donors' samples.

The chain couples TRBV7-2 to TRBJ2-5; TRBD2 aligns across 12 bases. CDR1 is SGHTA and CDR2 is FQGNSA in the germline V gene. The CDR3 covers 16 residues. The V segment lost 6 bases and the J segment 1 base; nucleotides outside the gene matches: 6. The CDR3 bases are TGTGCCAGCAGTTCTGGACTAGCGGGACCCCAAGAGACCCAGTACTTC. This sequence encodes CASSSGLAGPQETQYF.

This clone showed up many times. The rearrangement links TRBV12-3 or TRBV12-4 to TRBJ2-6, with 13 bases that match TRBD2. CDR3 length equals 18 residues. J was trimmed by 3 bases and V by 6 bases; bases with no gene match: 8. CDR3: CASSKGTSGILGANVLTF. The CDR3 region has the DNA TGTGCCAGCAGCAAGGGGACTAGCGGGATACTTGGGGCCAACGTCCTGACTTTC.

This clone is deemed medium-sized. The V call is TRBV6-2 or TRBV6-3, the J call TRBJ1-2; D unclear. Germline CDR1 reads MNHEY; CDR2 reads SVGEGT. Trimming pared 2 bases from V and 0 bases from J, leaving 7 bases between. The CDR3 is 14 residues long. The CDR3 reads CASSYGIANYGYTF. For the CDR3, the DNA is TGTGCCAGCAGTTACGGGATAGCTAACTATGGCTACACCTTC.

The chain is built from TRBV25-1 and TRBJ1-2; tentatively, D is TRBD1 (5 bases). V was clipped by 4 bases and J by 4 bases, with 16 bases between them. Germline values: CDR1 MGHDK, CDR2 SYGVNS. CDR3 length: 15 amino acids. The CDR3 region has the DNA TGTGCCAGCAGTGGGCAGGGAGGTAGGTCCTATGGCTACACCTTC. Protein: CASSGQGGRSYGYTF.

This clone turned up a few times. This chain links TRBV29-1 with TRBJ2-7, with TRBD2 identical over 16 bases. Trimming removed 7 bases from V and 4 bases from J; junction bases left unmatched: 10. Germline V gives CDR1 SQVTM, CDR2 ANQGSEA. This CDR3 has 16 residues. The CDR3 DNA sequence: TGCAGCGGACTGGGACTAGCGGGAGGGCCATCATACGAGCAGTACTTC. Encoded protein: CSGLGLAGGPSYEQYF.

This clone was found a few times. This rearrangement joins TRBV19 to TRBJ2-1, with TRBD2 matching 11 bases. CDR1 and CDR2 from the germline V gene are LNHDA and SQIVND (reference sequence). The V gene end was trimmed by 4 bases and the J gene end by 13 bases; junction bases not matched to a gene: 12. The CDR3 is 15 amino acids. In DNA, the CDR3 is TGTGCCAGTAGTACCCGGACTAGCGGGTACAATTATCAGTTCTTC. It encodes CASSTRTSGYNYQFF.